The 19 T cell receptor beta chains below were found in one sample sequenced in a study of CXCR3-negative and CXCR3-positive naive CD8 T cells. Study results and limitations: The study found more hydrophobic TRB CDR3s in CXCR3-positive naive cells than in CXCR3-negative naive cells.

Their recognized antigens are unknown. Researchers prepared the TRB cDNA libraries using 5' RACE with UMI labels. No DNA is given; TCRdb re-called the 5' RACE reads and lists each CDR3 protein once. The table gives roughly 120,000 distinct CDR3 sequences; the top ten clones make up about 0.61% of it. The material sequenced was naive CXCR3+ CD8+ T cells from blood. Described subset: CD45RO-CCR7+CD27+CD95- naive CD8+ T cells expressing CXCR3 (TNR3+). These TCRs come from a human donor in good health. Some clones in this sample may be carry-over from other donors' samples.

The chain employs TRBV20-1 and TRBJ2-5; TCRdb calls TRBD2, which cannot be checked without DNA. The CDR3 consists of 15 residues. CDR1 is DFQATT, CDR2 SNEGSKA, per germline (reference sequence). The CDR3 loop reads CSARGLAGGWETQYF.

The chain has TRBV4-2 and TRBJ2-2. The CDR3 length is 17 residues. The germline V gene encodes CDR1 LGHNA and CDR2 YNFKEQ. CDR3 protein: CASSQDRQSANTGELFF.

CDR3 in amino acids: CASSVGTSAYEQYF. The chain is built from TRBV19 and TRBJ2-7; TCRdb picks TRBD1, but there is no DNA to check that call. This CDR3 is built from 14 residues. Germline CDR1 is LNHDA and CDR2 is SQIVND (reference sequence).

This CDR3 is CASSLQQGNTEAFF. The V and J genes are TRBV5-1 and TRBJ1-1; without DNA, the TCRdb call of TRBD1 cannot be checked. Per germline, CDR1 SGHRS and CDR2 YFSETQ. CDR3 size: 14 residues.

The chain combines TRBV27 with TRBJ2-7. Germline V gene sequence: CDR1 MNHEY, CDR2 SMNVEV (reference sequence). The CDR3 totals 13 residues. CDR3: CASSNVWGYEQYF.

The genes are TRBV20-1 and TRBJ2-7; TCRdb indicates TRBD1, and absent DNA this call remains unverified. The CDR3 has 13 amino acids. Per the germline V gene, CDR1 is DFQATT and CDR2 is SNEGSKA (reference sequence). CDR3 sequence: CSASSPTTYEQYF.

The chain has TRBV7-6 and TRBJ1-1. CDR3 length: 13 amino acids. The germline V gene has CDR1 SGHVS and CDR2 FNYEAQ. The CDR3 reads CASSLEESTEAFF.

This chain uses TRBV15 with TRBJ1-4. This CDR3 spans 11 amino acids. CDR1 and CDR2 from the germline V gene are LNHNV and YYDKDF (reference sequence). CDR3 sequence reads: CATSTSEKLFF.

The chain is built from TRBV9 and TRBJ1-1; TCRdb proposes TRBD1, but this gene call is untestable without DNA. The length of the CDR3 is 14 residues. The germline gives CDR1 SGDLS, CDR2 YYNGEE. The CDR3 here is CASSARQQGPEAFF.

This chain joins TRBV20-1 and TRBJ2-5; absent DNA, TCRdb's TRBD2 call cannot be checked. The CDR3 has 15 amino acids. Germline V lookup: CDR1 DFQATT, CDR2 SNEGSKA (reference sequence). CDR3 amino acids: CSAREAGGLSWTQYF.

The V and J genes are TRBV25-1 and TRBJ2-1; the D gene TCRdb calls, TRBD2, cannot be checked with no DNA. From germline, CDR1 is MGHDK and CDR2 SYGVNS. CDR3 length equals 16 residues. The CDR3 region is CASLGLAGEAYNEQFF.

V gene TRBV29-1 combines with J gene TRBJ2-5; with no DNA, the TCRdb D assignment of TRBD2 cannot be verified. CDR3 size: 12 residues. Germline V gene sequence: CDR1 SQVTM, CDR2 ANQGSEA. CDR3 sequence reads: CSVDWRGETQYF.

The chain employs TRBV5-1 and TRBJ2-2; absent DNA, TCRdb's TRBD1 call cannot be checked. The CDR3 length is 14 residues. Germline values: CDR1 SGHRS, CDR2 YFSETQ. CDR3 sequence reads: CASSWGGDGGELFF.

This sequence joins TRBV6-6 and TRBJ2-3; TCRdb reports TRBD1, a call that lacks DNA to check it against. The CDR3 is 17 amino acids. Germline V gene lookup returns CDR1 MNHNY and CDR2 SVGAGI (reference sequence). CDR3 residues: CASSYDQARQITDTQYF.

This chain joins TRBV7-9 and TRBJ2-2; TCRdb proposes TRBD1, but this gene call is untestable without DNA. The germline gives CDR1 SEHNR, CDR2 FQNEAQ (reference sequence). The CDR3 has 17 amino acids. The CDR3 reads CASSLEGDREATGELFF.

V gene TRBV10-1 combines with J gene TRBJ2-7; the TCRdb D gene call, TRBD2, has no DNA to confirm it. The CDR3 extends over 12 amino acids. Per the germline V gene, CDR1 is WNHNN and CDR2 is SYGVQD (reference sequence). CDR3 residues: CASRVAYHEQYF.

This chain uses TRBV5-1 with TRBJ1-1; TCRdb gives TRBD1 as the D gene, but with no DNA this cannot be confirmed. Germline V lookup: CDR1 SGHRS, CDR2 YFSETQ. The CDR3 spans 15 residues. The CDR3 spells CASSLGTEGNTEAFF.

The chain has TRBV11-3 and TRBJ2-2; TCRdb indicates TRBD1, and absent DNA this call remains unverified. This CDR3 region has 16 residues. Germline CDR1 SGHNT, CDR2 YENEEA. The CDR3 reads CASSATGFANTGELFF. Full variable domain (remainder filled in from reference TRBV11-3 and TRBJ2-2): EAGVVQSPRYKIIEKKQPVAFWCNPISGHNTLYWYLQNLGQGPELLIRYENEEAVDDSQLPKDRFSAERLKGVDSTLKIQPAELGDSAVYLCASSATGFANTGELFFGEGSRLTVL.

This chain uses TRBV6-2 or TRBV6-3 with TRBJ1-1. CDR3 length: 15 residues. Germline loops: CDR1 MNHEY, CDR2 SVGEGT. This CDR3 is CASSYVDGKNTEAFF.